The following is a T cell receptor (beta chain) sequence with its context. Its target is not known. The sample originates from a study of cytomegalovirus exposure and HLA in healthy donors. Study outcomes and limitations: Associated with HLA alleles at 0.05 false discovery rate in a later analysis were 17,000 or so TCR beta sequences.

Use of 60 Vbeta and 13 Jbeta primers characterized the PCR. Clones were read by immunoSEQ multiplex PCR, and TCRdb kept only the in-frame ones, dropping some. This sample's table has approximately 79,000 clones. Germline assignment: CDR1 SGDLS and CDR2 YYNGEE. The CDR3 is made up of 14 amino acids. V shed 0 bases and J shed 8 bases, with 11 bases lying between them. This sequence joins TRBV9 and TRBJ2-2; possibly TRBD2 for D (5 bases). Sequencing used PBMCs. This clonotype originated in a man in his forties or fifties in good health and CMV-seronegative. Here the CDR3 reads CASSVGTRSGELFF. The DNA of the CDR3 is TGTGCCAGCAGCGTAGGCACTAGATCTGGGGAGCTGTTTTTT. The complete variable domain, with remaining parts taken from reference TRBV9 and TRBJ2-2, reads DSGVTQTPKHLITATGQRVTLRCSPRSGDLSVYWYQQSLDQGLQFLIQYYNGEERAKGNILERFSAQQFPDLHSELNLSSLELGDSALYFCASSVGTRSGELFFGEGSRLTVL.